The entry that follows covers one T cell receptor (beta chain) sequence. This clonotype was seen many times. It lacks a known antigen. The sample holds no much larger clone one base away, and base qualities are not on file. The CDR3, from cysteine to phenylalanine, totals 13 residues. The sequence is cut down to CDR3 DNA, 39 bases in frame from base 1. The germline V gene specifies SGHVS as CDR1 and FQNEAQ as CDR2. Relative to germline, V is 4 bases shorter and J is 5 bases shorter, with 9 bases between their ends. The source of the sample is a study of T cells in Graves' hyperthyroidism and ophthalmopathy (dated by TCRdb to the late 2010s). Regarding the complete study: Peripheral blood samples were taken at initial diagnosis, before any treatment was given. The approximately 90 discovery patients were divided at random into training and test sets in a 7:3 ratio. In addition, the study compared T-cell repertoires in thyroid tissue and in blood from six Graves' hyperthyroidism patients. Whether ophthalmopathy could be predicted prospectively was tested in an independent validation cohort made up of some 20 hyperthyroidism patients plus 17 patients who later progressed to ophthalmopathy. To identify distinguishing TCR V-J signatures, a discovery cohort of about a hundred patients was used, comprising approximately 40 with Graves' ophthalmopathy and approximately 58 with stable Graves' hyperthyroidism. According to the paper, TCR Vbeta CDR3 sequencing was carried out on around 140 peripheral blood samples, which came from more than 40 ophthalmopathy, about 75 hyperthyroidism and about 17 progressor patients. After blood sampling, hyperthyroidism patients were treated with methimazole at a starting dose of 30 mg daily, and ophthalmopathy patients were treated with high-dose intravenous methylprednisolone. General study outcomes and caveats: Ophthalmopathy was separated from stable hyperthyroidism by a 13 V-J signature model, with approximately 85% sensitivity and roughly 81% specificity obtained in cross-validation and 80%/75% obtained in testing. Most expanded thyroid clonotypes (frequency above 0.001) were also found in blood, which suggests that blood repertoires may mirror thyroid immune responses. Sample size was not statistically predetermined, and blinding of investigators to group allocation was not performed. In validation, the model predicted progression to ophthalmopathy with 55% to 71% sensitivity and around 72% specificity, a median of 6.5 months before onset.

The TCR beta CDR3 regions were amplified from RNA transcripts. For the first round of RT-PCR on the TCR CDR3, the HTBI primer set was used together with the Qiagen OneStep RT-PCR kit. A second multiplex PCR round built the libraries, followed by size selection and purification. Libraries were sequenced paired-end with 100 bp reads on an Illumina HiSeq2000. Under the source paper's analysis protocol: SOAPnuke was used to process the raw data, with reads discarded if the reads contained adapters or uncalled bases, had a mean Phred below 15, or lacked an exact constant-primer or identifier match. COPE v1.2.5 was used to merge high-quality paired reads, and clonotypes were defined as unique nucleotide sequences. Clonotypes were aligned to IMGT TRBV, TRBD and TRBJ reference segments using MiTCR v1.1. Analysis was restricted to V-J combinations with a frequency above 0.0001, which covered 99.2% of repertoires. The TCS score was defined as F50 (clonal expansion) divided by E x V (chaos), with BLOSUM62-based TCRdist calculated between CDR3 peptides within each V-J. Welch's t-statistics and random forest reduced just over 500 V-J features to 13, which were used in a naive Bayes classifier (R e1071). TCRdb reprocessing: public reads trimmed at Q25 with fastp, clones called with MiXCR, in-frame beta chains kept. Merged by CDR3 protein, the rows form single entries marked with the most common genes and DNA. These V and J calls originate from TCRdb's pipeline instead of the authors' own analysis. The sample contains 390,000 or so distinct CDR3 sequences, roughly 14% of them found a single time. The ten largest clones take up approximately 13% of the sample.

Moderately to severely active disease, a Clinical Activity Score of at least 3, a NOSPECS grade of at least 4, and a duration under 3 months were present in ophthalmopathy patients. Exclusion was applied to patients with uncontrolled infections, other autoimmune diseases, pregnancy or lactation. Diagnoses relied on clinical symptoms, serum thyroxine and TRAb, thyroid ultrasound and orbital computed tomography. PBMCs were isolated from about 10 ml of fresh peripheral blood by Ficoll-Paque density gradient centrifugation. Total RNA was extracted with Trizol reagent, and quality was checked on an Agilent 2100 Bioanalyzer.

Specimen: blood. The sequence was obtained from a man younger than 35 with Graves' ophthalmopathy. The receptor chain draws on TRBV7-8 and TRBJ1-5; a tentative D call is TRBD1 (6 bases match). The bases read TGTGCCAGCAGCTCCAACAGGGATCAGCCCCAGCATTTT. This translates into CASSSNRDQPQHF.